The T cell receptor beta chain under discussion was sequenced for a study of identical twins. The CDR3 totals 15 residues. Trimming stripped 7 bases from V and 2 bases from J, with 14 bases between. The V gene's germline CDR1 is MDHEN and CDR2 SYDVKM. Study-wide findings and caveats: Conclusions came from cross-sectional statistical analysis, not from following the same donors.

Via MiXCR, TCRdb re-called the 5' RACE reads, giving one row per CDR3 protein. The table lists hundreds of thousands of distinct CDR3 sequences, 8.6% of them singletons. This clonotype was detected a few times. The antigen is undetermined. These data also formed part of another study, on yellow fever vaccine responses in identical twins.

The clonotype was recovered from a young woman in good health. The sample consisted of PBMCs. The rearrangement links TRBV28 to TRBJ2-2; D possibly matches TRBD1 or TRBD2 (5 bases each). CDR3: CASITGASNTGELFF. The CDR3 nucleotides are TGTGCCAGCATCACCGGGGCTTCTAACACCGGGGAGCTGTTTTTT.